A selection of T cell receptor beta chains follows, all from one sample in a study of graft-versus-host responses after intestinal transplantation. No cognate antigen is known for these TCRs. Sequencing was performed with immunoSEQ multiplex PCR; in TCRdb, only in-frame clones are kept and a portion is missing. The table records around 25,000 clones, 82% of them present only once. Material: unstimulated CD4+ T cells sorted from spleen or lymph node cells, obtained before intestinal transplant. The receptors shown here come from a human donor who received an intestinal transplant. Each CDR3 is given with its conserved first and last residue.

CAYRGRGVYQPQHF	TRBV5-1	TRBJ1-5	14
CASLWPAIEETQYF	TRBV2	TRBJ2-5	14
CASSERDPYGYTF	TRBV6-1	TRBJ1-2	13
CASSLIQGKPGSQYF	TRBV11-2	TRBJ2-3	15
CASSQDGDSRPQETQYF	TRBV19	TRBJ2-5	17
CASSLRGLATDTQYF	TRBV5-5	TRBJ2-3	15
CASSEGPSGVSSYNEQFF	TRBV10-1	TRBJ2-1	18
CASSLDRVRQETQYF	TRBV6-1	TRBJ2-5	15
CASSAGTNNQPQHF	TRBV9	TRBJ1-5	14
CASSAHRSSYEQYF	TRBV28	TRBJ2-7	14
CASSLTGHEGEAFF	TRBV6-5	TRBJ1-1	14
CASCLGTSSTDTQYF	TRBV27	TRBJ2-3	15
CASSVGTANTGELFF	TRBV9	TRBJ2-2	15
CARSPTDYTLAPCEQFF	TRBV5-3	TRBJ2-1	17
CDNTEAFF	TRBV6-6	TRBJ1-1	8
CASSRDSPSSYNSPLHF	TRBV2	TRBJ1-6	17
CASSLSLRAGLSTEAFF	TRBV5-1	TRBJ1-1	17
CASRRTSGADTQYF	TRBV2	TRBJ2-3	14
CASSEDRQETQYF	TRBV2	TRBJ2-5	13
CASSLRGQETQYF	TRBV7-3	TRBJ2-5	13
CASSPRVGMGKETQYF	TRBV9	TRBJ2-5	16
CASSFSNSGASGNTIYF	TRBV7-9	TRBJ1-3	17
CASSSRLSSYNEQFF	TRBV5-1	TRBJ2-1	15
CASSVRDRGTYEQYF	TRBV7-2	TRBJ2-7	15
CASSIGYSSTDTQYF	TRBV19	TRBJ2-3	15
CASRNPGQGGQPQHF	TRBV28	TRBJ1-5	15
CASSLGRDQPQHF	TRBV7-9	TRBJ1-5	13
CASSETGAQYGYTF	TRBV28	TRBJ1-2	14
CASRTSGSTYEQYF	TRBV10-2	TRBJ2-7	14
CASSSGTTNEKLFF	TRBV5-1	TRBJ1-4	14
CASSPGTASTDTQYF	TRBV6-1	TRBJ2-3	15
CASSKAGGPGANVLTF	TRBV21-1	TRBJ2-6	16
CASSLDRLAGRSGSYNEQFF	TRBV11-2	TRBJ2-1	20
CASSSGTSSGNTIYF	TRBV4-1	TRBJ1-3	15
CASDLGAGGYGNTIYF	TRBV6-6	TRBJ1-3	16
CASRGGQGAKAFF	TRBV19	TRBJ1-1	13
CASSVAGVGYNEQFF	TRBV9	TRBJ2-1	15
CASSLEGIRSDGYTF	TRBV5-1	TRBJ1-2	15
CASSIGRGTDTQYF	TRBV19	TRBJ2-3	14
CASSAPLAGGPGEQYF	TRBV7-9	TRBJ2-7	16
CASSPWRTVSSYNEQFF	TRBV5-4	TRBJ2-1	17
CASSVGTGNGYTF	TRBV9	TRBJ1-2	13
CASSMGPKPYNEQFF	TRBV7-3	TRBJ2-1	15
CASSLGLSTDTQYF	TRBV7-9	TRBJ2-3	14
CASSLKWETQYF	TRBV7-9	TRBJ2-5	12
CASSKSSTGTRITGSYNEQFF	TRBV21-1	TRBJ2-1	21
CASRPTRNNEQYF	TRBV7-9	.	13
CASSPTVQETQYF	TRBV18	TRBJ2-5	13
CASSATGGFGETQYF	TRBV9	TRBJ2-5	15